Sequencing of this T cell receptor (beta chain) was carried out in a study of PD-1 blockade in classical Hodgkin lymphoma. The germline V gene has CDR1 SGHTS and CDR2 YDEGEE. This CDR3 has 14 residues. V was clipped by 1 base and J by 5 bases; unmatched bases: 4. This clone came up once. Its matching antigen is unknown. Time point of the sample: cycle 4 day 1 (C4D1), after five to seven weeks of nivolumab. Each patient experienced a relapse that followed autologous stem cell transplantation, and brentuximab vedotin exposure varied. Patients showed best responses of complete response, partial response or progressive disease. Some clones are missing from TCRdb's copy, which holds only in-frame ones; the method was immunoSEQ multiplex PCR. The data show some 45,000 clones, around 80% seen once. Study findings and constraints: Whoever responded completely had baseline diversity much like that seen in newly diagnosed patients. Relapsed/refractory patients reportedly had the lowest baseline TCR diversity, below newly diagnosed patients, who were below healthy donors.

The material was peripheral blood mononuclear cells (PBMCs), obtained before the fourth cycle of nivolumab. The origin of this receptor is a human donor with classical Hodgkin lymphoma. The chain has TRBV5-8 and TRBJ2-3; 7 nucleotides align to TRBD1. The CDR3: CASSLRPGGDTQYF. Here the CDR3 DNA reads TGTGCCAGCAGCTTGCGACCAGGGGGAGATACGCAGTATTTT.